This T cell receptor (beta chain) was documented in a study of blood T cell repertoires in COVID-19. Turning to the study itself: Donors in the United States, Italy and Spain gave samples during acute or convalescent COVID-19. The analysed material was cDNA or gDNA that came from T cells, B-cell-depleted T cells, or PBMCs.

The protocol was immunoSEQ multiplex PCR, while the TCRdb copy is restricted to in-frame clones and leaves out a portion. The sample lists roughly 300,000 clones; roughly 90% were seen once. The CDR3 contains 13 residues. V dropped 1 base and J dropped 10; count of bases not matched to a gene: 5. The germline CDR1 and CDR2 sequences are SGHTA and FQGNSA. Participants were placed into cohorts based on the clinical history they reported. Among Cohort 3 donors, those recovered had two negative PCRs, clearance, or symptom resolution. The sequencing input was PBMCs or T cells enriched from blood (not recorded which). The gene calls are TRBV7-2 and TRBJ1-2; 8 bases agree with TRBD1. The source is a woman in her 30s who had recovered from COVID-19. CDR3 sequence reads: CASSLVPGQDYTF. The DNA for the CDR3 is TGTGCCAGCAGCTTAGTTCCGGGACAGGACTACACCTTC.